This TCR beta chain emerged from a study of blood T cells in healthy people across ages. Study results and caveats: While age rose, TCR beta diversity per million T cells dropped in a roughly linear way.

A J-beta primer mix and a sample-barcoded 5' primer were used in a second PCR of about 6 to 12 cycles. TCRdb itself ran the 5' RACE reads through MiXCR, one entry per CDR3 protein. There are about 1.6 million distinct CDR3 sequences in the sample; about 31% occur only once, and over 9% lies in the top ten. The sample holds a few counts of this clonotype. Its antigen is as yet unknown. V was cut by 1 base and J by 1 base, with 11 bases left in between. Germline CDR1 reads DFQATT; CDR2 reads SNEGSKA (reference sequence). This CDR3 is 15 amino acids long. The TCR originated in a woman aged 25 to 45 in good health. The sequenced sample was blood. This chain connects TRBV20-1 to TRBJ2-1; TRBD2 is a possible D gene (6 bases). DNA for the CDR3: TGCAGTGCTAGAGGGGGGGTGAGTTCCTACAATGAGCAGTTCTTC. Protein product: CSARGGVSSYNEQFF.